The 25 T cell receptor beta chains below all came from one sample that was sequenced in a study of blood T cell repertoires in COVID-19. TCRdb keeps only in-frame clones here, not all; method: immunoSEQ multiplex PCR. The data show about 180,000 clones, approximately 85% seen once. Sequences were obtained from PBMCs or T cells enriched from blood (not recorded which). These receptors were obtained from a woman younger than 30 who had recovered from COVID-19.

The count of this clone is one. V gene TRBV24-1 combines with J gene TRBJ2-5, with 11 bases aligning to TRBD2. This CDR3 is built from 17 residues. Germline CDR1 KGHDR, CDR2 SFDVKD. V lost 4 bases and J lost 5; bases outside the gene matches: 11. The CDR3 DNA is TGTGCCACCAGTGACTCCATGACTAGCGGGATGGGGGAGACCCAGTACTTC. It specifies CATSDSMTSGMGETQYF.

This chain joins TRBV27 and TRBJ2-7; 10 nucleotides align to TRBD2. The CDR3 is made up of 14 amino acids. The junction had 5 bases not matched to a gene; V was cut back by 7 bases and J by 2 bases. Germline-derived CDR1 and CDR2 are MNHEY and SMNVEV (reference sequence). The CDR3 DNA follows: TGTGCCAGCACGAGAGCGGGAGGGGCCTACGAGCAGTACTTC. It yields the protein CASTRAGGAYEQYF.

The genes are TRBV4-1 and TRBJ1-1; 8 bases are a match to TRBD1. CDR1 and CDR2 (germline): MGHRA, YSYEKL. The J segment lost 1 base and the V segment lost 4 bases, leaving 5 bases of the junction unmatched. The CDR3 length is 15 residues. CDR3 amino acids: CASSLAGGQNTEAFF. CDR3 bases: TGCGCCAGCAGCCTAGCAGGGGGCCAGAACACTGAAGCTTTCTTT.

The chain recombines TRBV2 with TRBJ2-2; possibly TRBD1 for D (5 bases). This CDR3 is 14 amino acids long. Germline-derived CDR1 and CDR2 are SNHLY and FYNNEI. With 6 bases removed from V and 1 base from J, the gap between germline ends came to 9 bases. CDR3 region: CASRPTGNTGELFF. The CDR3 DNA reads TGTGCCAGCAGACCAACAGGGAACACCGGGGAGCTGTTTTTT. Together with reference TRBV2 and TRBJ2-2, the CDR3 gives the full variable domain: EPEVTQTPSHQVTQMGQEVILRCVPISNHLYFYWYRQILGQKVEFLVSFYNNEISEKSEIFDDQFSVERPDGSNFTLKIRSTKLEDSAMYFCASRPTGNTGELFFGEGSRLTVL.

This chain connects TRBV6-6 to TRBJ1-2; D is possibly TRBD1 (6 bases). The CDR3 has 15 amino acids. V lost 3 bases to trimming and J lost 4 bases, with 15 bases between them. Germline-derived CDR1 and CDR2 are MNHNY and SVGAGI (reference sequence). CDR3 nucleotide sequence: TGTGCCAGCAGTTATGCCGGGGACACCTTCTATGGCTACACCTTC. Amino acids: CASSYAGDTFYGYTF.

This chain joins TRBV7-6 and TRBJ1-2; perhaps TRBD1 as D (6 bases). The CDR3 has 14 residues. Trimming stripped 1 base from V and 5 bases from J, with 11 bases between. Germline V gene sequence: CDR1 SGHVS, CDR2 FNYEAQ. The DNA of the CDR3 is TGTGCCAGCAGCTTAGGGAACCAGGGGTATGGCTACACCTTC. Its translation is CASSLGNQGYGYTF.

This chain links TRBV4-3 with TRBJ2-2; D gene ambiguous. Trimming took 1 base from V and 5 from J, leaving 8 bases between them. Germline V gene lookup returns CDR1 LGHNA and CDR2 YSLEER. The CDR3 is 14 amino acids. The CDR3 DNA is TGCGCCAGCAGCCAAGGGCCATCTACCGGGGAGCTGTTTTTT. Its translation is CASSQGPSTGELFF.

This chain connects TRBV19 to TRBJ2-1; D unclear. This CDR3 is built from 12 residues. Looked up from germline, CDR1 is LNHDA and CDR2 is SQIVND (reference sequence). V was clipped by 7 bases and J by 8 bases, with 12 bases between them. The CDR3 coding sequence is TGTGCCAGTACAGATGAGGCGCATGAGCAGTTCTTC. This encodes CASTDEAHEQFF.

In DNA, the CDR3 is TGTGCCAGCAGCGCGATAACTTCCTACGAGCAGTACTTC. This codes for CASSAITSYEQYF. This chain links TRBV6-2 or TRBV6-3 with TRBJ2-7; D is unresolved. Per the germline V gene, CDR1 is MNHEY and CDR2 is SVGEGT. V was shortened by 6 bases and J by 1 base, with 10 bases between the two germline ends. The CDR3 is 13 amino acids.

The J gene is TRBJ2-5, the V gene TRBV4-3, with TRBD2 matching 8 bases. The germline CDR1 and CDR2 sequences are LGHNA and YSLEER. V lost 3 bases and J lost 5; bases outside the gene matches: 8. CDR3 length equals 15 residues. CDR3 loop: CASSQDSGAGETQYF. The CDR3 DNA reads TGCGCCAGCAGCCAGGATAGCGGGGCAGGGGAGACCCAGTACTTC.

The rearrangement joins TRBV5-1 to TRBJ1-2; a weak D match, TRBD1 (5 bases). Deletions cut 7 bases from V and 3 bases from J, with 16 bases between. Germline-derived CDR1 and CDR2 are SGHRS and YFSETQ. This CDR3 has 14 amino acids. CDR3 nucleotide sequence: TGCGCCAGCGGCCGGGGCGGGGAGGACTATGGCTACACCTTC. The encoded protein is CASGRGGEDYGYTF.

The chain has TRBV3-1 (or the pseudogene TRBV3-2) and TRBJ2-5; the D gene is possibly TRBD1 (5 bases). The germline V and J ends were trimmed by 6 bases and 5 bases, with 16 bases remaining between them. Germline CDR1 is LGHDT and CDR2 is YNNKEL (reference sequence). The CDR3 is 14 amino acids. CDR3 coding DNA: TGTGCCAGCAGTTTCTCCAGGGAAGGGGAGACCCAGTACTTC. Encoded protein: CASSFSREGETQYF.

The J gene is TRBJ1-1, the V gene TRBV18; 7 bases match TRBD1. The CDR3 has 16 amino acids. Germline V lookup: CDR1 KGHSH, CDR2 LQKENI. V gave up 8 bases and J gave up 4 bases; unmatched junction bases: 16. CDR3 loop: CASRQAGTVFGTEAFF. CDR3 DNA: TGTGCCAGCAGACAAGCCGGGACAGTCTTCGGCACTGAAGCTTTCTTT.

The CDR3 loop reads CASSMGTGYNNEKLFF. CDR3 nucleotide sequence: TGTGCCAGTAGTATGGGGACAGGGTATAATAATGAAAAACTGTTTTTT. This chain connects TRBV19 to TRBJ1-4; 9 nucleotides line up with TRBD1. The CDR3 consists of 16 residues. V trimming: 3 bases; J trimming: 4 bases; junction bases outside the gene matches: 6. CDR1 and CDR2 (germline): LNHDA, SQIVND (reference sequence).

V is TRBV6-6 and J is TRBJ2-2, with 7 positions matching TRBD2. The V segment lost 11 bases and the J segment 0 bases; nucleotides outside the gene matches: 6. The CDR3 sequence is 14 residues long. The germline V gene encodes CDR1 MNHNY and CDR2 SVGAGI (reference sequence). This chain's CDR3 is CAAREASNTGELFF. CDR3 nucleotide sequence: TGTGCCGCACGGGAGGCCTCGAACACCGGGGAGCTGTTTTTT.

The V gene is TRBV5-5, the J gene TRBJ1-1; the D is unclear. The germline V gene has CDR1 SGHKS and CDR2 YYEKEE (reference sequence). This CDR3 has 16 amino acids. With 2 bases removed from V and 4 bases from J, the gap between germline ends came to 18 bases. The CDR3: CASSFELGRAVTEAFF. The CDR3, as DNA: TGTGCCAGCAGCTTTGAGTTAGGGAGGGCGGTCACTGAAGCTTTCTTT.

The chain links TRBV27 to TRBJ1-2, with TRBD1 matching over 7 bases. CDR3 length equals 14 residues. J was trimmed by 3 bases and V by 7 bases; bases with no gene match: 8. The V gene's germline CDR1 is MNHEY and CDR2 SMNVEV (reference sequence). CDR3 sequence: CASTLRTGDYGYTF. CDR3 in DNA: TGTGCCAGCACCCTTCGAACAGGGGACTATGGCTACACCTTC.

This chain joins TRBV5-1 and TRBJ2-1, with TRBD1 matching over 8 bases. With 4 bases clipped from V and 7 bases from J, the junction kept 10 bases outside the gene matches. CDR3 length: 15 amino acids. Germline V lookup: CDR1 SGHRS, CDR2 YFSETQ. Here the CDR3 reads CASSLGQGIANEQFF. The DNA for the CDR3 is TGCGCCAGCAGCCTAGGACAGGGTATTGCTAATGAGCAGTTCTTC.

This clone was recorded a few times. This sequence joins TRBV6-5 and TRBJ1-2; 7 bases fit TRBD1. V lost 6 bases and J lost 2; bases outside the gene matches: 9. Germline lookup yields CDR1 MNHEY and CDR2 SVGAGI. This CDR3 has 15 residues. CDR3 coding DNA: TGTGCCAGCAGCCAAACAGGGGTGGTCAACTATGGCTACACCTTC. This sequence encodes CASSQTGVVNYGYTF.

Regarding this clone: An end of the junction differs from the germline gene, which may be a read error. CDR3 loop: CSEVRANYGYTF. As DNA, the CDR3 is TGTAGCGAGGTGAGGGCTAACTATGGCTACACCTTC. V gene TRBV29-1 combines with J gene TRBJ1-2; D remains ambiguous. This CDR3 region has 12 residues. In germline, CDR1 is SQVTM, CDR2 ANQGSEA.

The chain joins TRBV7-2 to TRBJ1-5; 9 bases are a match to TRBD1. Trimming cost V 5 bases and J 3 bases; bases outside gene matches: 5. There are 15 residues in the CDR3. CDR1 SGHTA and CDR2 FQGNSA come from the germline V gene. CDR3 region: CASSRTGANNQPQHF. DNA for the CDR3: TGTGCCAGCAGCCGGACAGGGGCTAACAATCAGCCCCAGCATTTT. Together with reference TRBV7-2 and TRBJ1-5, the CDR3 gives the full variable domain: GAGVSQSPSNKVTEKGKDVELRCDPISGHTALYWYRQSLGQGLEFLIYFQGNSAPDKSGLPSDRFSAERTGGSVSTLTIQRTQQEDSAVYLCASSRTGANNQPQHFGDGTRLSIL.

This clone appeared once. The chain uses TRBV9 and TRBJ2-5; 9 bases match TRBD2. Trimming at V came to 3 bases and at J to 5 bases, leaving 5 bases not matched to a gene. CDR1 SGDLS and CDR2 YYNGEE come from the germline V gene. CDR3 length: 14 residues. Here the CDR3 DNA reads TGTGCCAGCAGCGAGGGGGGACTAGCTGAGACCCAGTACTTC. Its translation is CASSEGGLAETQYF.

The J gene is TRBJ1-2, the V gene TRBV6-5; D ambiguous. The CDR3 loop spans 13 amino acids. The ends were cut back, 11 bases at V and 0 bases at J, with 13 bases in the middle. Germline V gene sequence: CDR1 MNHEY, CDR2 SVGAGI. The CDR3 bases are TGTGCCGCGGGAGACAAAACTAACTATGGCTACACCTTC. Protein sequence: CAAGDKTNYGYTF.

This clone was seen once. The genes are TRBV29-1 and TRBJ2-7; TRBD2 aligns across 9 bases. With V trimmed by 4 bases and J by 2 bases, 9 bases remained unmatched. This CDR3 has 15 residues. Germline V gene lookup returns CDR1 SQVTM and CDR2 ANQGSEA. The CDR3 DNA reads as TGCAGCGTTGCCGGAGGACTAGCGCCAACCTACGAGCAGTACTTC. Translated: CSVAGGLAPTYEQYF.

The chain employs TRBV28 and TRBJ2-7; 10 bases are shared with TRBD1. The germline V gene encodes CDR1 MDHEN and CDR2 SYDVKM. The CDR3 sequence is 15 residues long. Trimming removed 3 bases from V and 0 bases from J; junction bases left unmatched: 2. The CDR3 reads CASSFRDRGSYEQYF. The CDR3 DNA follows: TGTGCCAGCAGTTTCCGGGACAGGGGCTCCTACGAGCAGTACTTC. Variable domain in full (rest from reference TRBV28 and TRBJ2-7): DVKVTQSSRYLVKRTGEKVFLECVQDMDHENMFWYRQDPGLGLRLIYFSYDVKMKEKGDIPEGYSVSREKKERFSLILESASTNQTSMYLCASSFRDRGSYEQYFGPGTRLTVT.